The 15 T cell receptor beta chains below all came from one sample that was sequenced in a study of blood T cell repertoires in COVID-19. TCRdb keeps only in-frame clones here, not all; method: immunoSEQ multiplex PCR. The repertoire holds over 120,000 clones, with 70% to 80% as singletons. Sequencing was carried out using peripheral blood. These receptors all come from a woman aged 70 to 79 with COVID-19, enrolled during active disease.

The V and J genes are TRBV10-3 and TRBJ2-1, with TRBD1 matching over 12 bases. The junction had 4 bases not matched to a gene; V was cut back by 2 bases and J by 8 bases. Looked up from germline, CDR1 is ENHRY and CDR2 is SYGVKD. CDR3 size: 15 residues. Written as DNA, the CDR3 is TGTGCCATCAGTGAGAGGGACAGGGGGCTCGATGAGCAGTTCTTC. Translation: CAISERDRGLDEQFF.

This rearrangement joins TRBV19 to TRBJ1-1; TRBD1 matches at 12 bases. Looked up from germline, CDR1 is LNHDA and CDR2 is SQIVND (reference sequence). CDR3 size: 16 residues. Trimming took 4 bases from V and 7 from J; bases not matched to a gene: 10. CDR3 sequence reads: CASSTGQGATLGEAFF. As DNA, the CDR3 is TGTGCCAGTAGTACGGGACAGGGGGCCACATTAGGTGAAGCTTTCTTT.

The table lists this clone with many counts. The gene calls are TRBV18 and TRBJ2-7; the match to TRBD2 covers 7 bases. V lost 3 bases to trimming and J lost 1 base; unmatched junction nucleotides: 12. CDR1 KGHSH and CDR2 LQKENI come from the germline V gene. This CDR3 has 17 amino acids. The CDR3 spells CASSPTYGEGLSYEQYF. CDR3 DNA: TGTGCCAGCTCACCTACTTATGGGGAGGGGTTATCCTACGAGCAGTACTTC.

The V gene is TRBV19, the J gene TRBJ1-1; D gene uncertain. CDR1 and CDR2 from the germline V gene are LNHDA and SQIVND (reference sequence). Trimming removed 3 bases at V and 7 bases at J, with 12 bases between. This CDR3 contains 13 residues. The CDR3 sequence is CASSMRRAGEAFF. CDR3 DNA sequence: TGTGCCAGTAGTATGAGAAGGGCGGGTGAAGCTTTCTTT.

To note about this clone: Germline is not matched at one junction end, which may reflect a read error. The chain joins TRBV7-7 to TRBJ2-7; the D gene is possibly TRBD1 (6 bases). This CDR3 is built from 13 residues. Germline V CDR1 and CDR2: SSHAT, FNYEAQ (reference sequence). In DNA, the CDR3 is TGTGCTAGCAGCCCCAACAGGGATAACGAGCAGTACTTC. It encodes CASSPNRDNEQYF.

V is TRBV28 and J is TRBJ1-4; possible D gene TRBD1, 5 bases. Germline lookup yields CDR1 MDHEN and CDR2 SYDVKM. This CDR3 region has 15 residues. Trimming removed 8 bases from V and 0 bases from J, with 13 bases in between. CDR3 loop: CASRAGGATNEKLFF. In DNA form, the CDR3 reads TGTGCCAGCCGGGCGGGGGGAGCAACTAATGAAAAACTGTTTTTT.

This clone occurred a few times. The V call is TRBV5-4, the J call TRBJ2-1, with a tentative D call TRBD1 (6 bases). This CDR3 comprises 14 residues. Germline CDR1 SGHNT, CDR2 YYREEE (reference sequence). Trimming took off 2 bases at V and 6 bases at J, with 12 bases between the two ends. CDR3 sequence: CASSLQGRSNEQFF. The DNA of the CDR3 is TGTGCCAGCAGCTTACAGGGACGTTCCAATGAGCAGTTCTTC. Using reference TRBV5-4 and TRBJ2-1 for the parts outside the CDR3, the full variable domain is ETGVTQSPTHLIKTRGQQVTLRCSSQSGHNTVSWYQQALGQGPQFIFQYYREEENGRGNFPPRFSGLQFPNYSSELNVNALELDDSALYLCASSLQGRSNEQFFGPGTRLTVL.

The chain employs TRBV28 and TRBJ2-7; 11 bases are shared with TRBD1. Germline CDR1 reads MDHEN; CDR2 reads SYDVKM. After removal of 0 bases from V and 7 bases from J, the junction contained 8 bases not matched to a gene. The CDR3 is made up of 16 amino acids. This CDR3 is CASSLWAGTGGREQYF. In DNA form, the CDR3 reads TGTGCCAGCAGTTTATGGGCCGGGACAGGGGGACGGGAGCAGTACTTC.

The gene calls are TRBV4-3 and TRBJ2-3; 10 positions match TRBD2. This CDR3 is 18 amino acids long. Trimming at V came to 0 bases and at J to 3 bases, leaving 9 bases not matched to a gene. CDR1 and CDR2 (germline): LGHNA, YSLEER. CDR3 sequence (DNA): TGCGCCAGCAGCCAAGATGGGTCTAGCGGGGGAGGGACAGATACGCAGTATTTT. Residues: CASSQDGSSGGGTDTQYF.

The J gene is TRBJ1-5, the V gene TRBV7-2; the D gene is possibly TRBD1 (5 bases). The germline V gene has CDR1 SGHTA and CDR2 FQGNSA. Deletions cut 1 base from V and 7 bases from J, with 11 bases between. The CDR3 totals 14 residues. CDR3 bases: TGTGCCAGCAGCTTAGTGGTGGGGGGACAGCCCCAGCATTTT. Translating it yields CASSLVVGGQPQHF.

The J gene is TRBJ1-6, the V gene TRBV7-2; no reliable D call. Per the germline V gene, CDR1 is SGHTA and CDR2 is FQGNSA. V lost 11 bases to trimming and J lost 7 bases, with 15 bases between them. The CDR3 covers 13 residues. The CDR3 region is CASNWEGNSPLHF. CDR3 nucleotide sequence: TGTGCCTCCAATTGGGAGGGAAATTCACCCCTCCACTTT.

The CDR3 coding sequence is TGTGCCATCAAGGGGGCAGCGAACACTGAAGCTTTCTTT. As protein: CAIKGAANTEAFF. The chain is built from TRBV10-3 and TRBJ1-1, with TRBD1 matching 7 bases. This CDR3 spans 13 amino acids. J gave up 1 base and V 7 bases, and 3 bases lay outside the gene matches. Germline CDR1 and CDR2: ENHRY and SYGVKD.

V and J are TRBV7-2 and TRBJ2-5, with a possible D match to TRBD1 (5 bases). With 3 bases removed from V and 6 bases from J, the gap between germline ends came to 11 bases. Germline CDR1 SGHTA, CDR2 FQGNSA. CDR3 length: 13 residues. The CDR3 is CASSLLGAQTQYF. CDR3 bases: TGTGCCAGCAGCTTGTTAGGGGCGCAGACCCAGTACTTC. The variable domain in full, completed from reference TRBV7-2 and TRBJ2-5, reads GAGVSQSPSNKVTEKGKDVELRCDPISGHTALYWYRQSLGQGLEFLIYFQGNSAPDKSGLPSDRFSAERTGGSVSTLTIQRTQQEDSAVYLCASSLLGAQTQYFGPGTRLLVL.

This clone showed up just a few times. This chain links TRBV30 with TRBJ1-2, with 8 positions matching TRBD1. The germline V gene has CDR1 GTSNPN and CDR2 SVGIG (reference sequence). V lost 5 bases, J lost 4 bases, and 6 bases stayed unmatched. The CDR3 consists of 13 residues. The CDR3 is CAWSRQGSYGYTF. The CDR3 nucleotides are TGTGCCTGGTCCCGACAGGGGAGCTATGGCTACACCTTC.

This clone came up a few times. The V and J genes are TRBV14 and TRBJ2-7; D possibly corresponds to TRBD1 (7 bases). The germline V gene encodes CDR1 SGHDN and CDR2 FVKESK. This CDR3 contains 15 residues. Trimming removed 1 base at V and 7 bases at J, with 17 bases between. The CDR3 spells CASSQGTQGGAEQYF. CDR3 coding DNA: TGTGCCAGCAGCCAAGGAACCCAGGGGGGAGCGGAGCAGTACTTC.